The T cell receptor (beta chain) under discussion was sequenced for a study of T cell responses to AZD1222 COVID-19 vaccine (dated by TCRdb to the early 2020s). About the investigation overall: AZD1222 recipients given second doses at about 4 weeks or at about 12 weeks were pooled, since spike-specific TCR depth and breadth were not found to differ between the two schedules. TCR sequencing covered about 230 trial participants: approximately 200 given two doses of AZD1222 and about 26 given two doses of MenACWY control vaccine. Trial participants were enrolled by age into subgroups of 18-55, 56-69 and 70-plus years, and around 150, 29 and 61 TCR-sequenced participants, respectively, were included in these subgroups.

The sample's time point label is to be understood as: baseline before first vaccination. The vaccinee samples were drawn from two UK trials, COV001 and COV002, one of which was a single-blind randomized controlled phase 2/3 trial testing AZD1222 (ChAdOx1 nCoV-19) in healthy adults. For TCRbeta chain sequencing, PBMC samples from trial participants were taken at day 0 and at day 28 after the second dose. The CDR3 regions of human TCRbeta chains were subjected to immunosequencing. The original methods were these. TCRs in the repertoires were matched against a reference library of SARS-CoV-2-specific TCRs that had been generated with the MIRA antigen-specificity platform. Breadth meant the fraction of unique TCRs that were SARS-CoV-2-associated, whereas depth meant the fraction of total T cells that were SARS-CoV-2-associated. Using the MIRA data, every spike-specific TCR was mapped to the spike region that the TCR reacted to and assigned to either a CD4 or a CD8 class. Log10-transformed breadth and depth values were compared by one-way ANOVA with Sidak's multiple comparisons tests. What TCRdb holds here is the immuneACCESS table cut down to in-frame rearrangements. Part of the clones is not present; checked against another copy, under half of the missing clones reflect an unresolved V gene, and the others are unexplained. D and trimming come from the DNA, and the V and J calls and clone size come from that table. The table for this sample lists about 160,000 clones; approximately 90% of them were counted only once. The top ten clones comprise 4.5% to 6.5% of the sample.

A remark on this clone: Its recognized antigen is unknown. Base qualities are not at hand, and no much larger clone is one base apart.

Per the germline V gene, SGHVS is the CDR1 and FQNEAQ is the CDR2. The junction shows trimming of 2 bases on V and 0 bases on J, and the gene matches do not reach 4 bases of it. Taken from cysteine to phenylalanine, the CDR3 has 16 residues. Only the CDR3 DNA stays, 48 bases, in frame from base 1. Findings and caveats that apply to the study as a whole: Participants were mostly white British and included more females than males, and it was suggested by the authors that clonal diversity may have been underestimated. Because no day 14 peak-response samples were available, repertoires were characterized only after the peak T cell response. Only a handful of AZD1222 recipients were SARS-CoV-2 seropositive at baseline, limiting conclusions about previously exposed vaccinees. The vaccine-associated CD4 TCRs covered the entire spike protein, and the dominant responses fell in regions 160-218 and 743-854. After two AZD1222 doses, spike-specific TCR breadth and depth were significantly higher than at day 0 and than in MenACWY recipients. Epitopes outside the regions mutated in the B.1.351 and B.1.1.7 variants were reportedly recognized by nearly half of the unique spike-specific TCRs. In the small 56-69-year group, the increase in depth fell short of significance, most likely because of low power.

Recombination linked TRBV7-8 to TRBJ1-5, with 7 bases in between that match TRBD1. The specimen comprised peripheral blood, sampled on day 0 of AZD1222 vaccination. This TCR derives from an adult in good health. This receptor carries the CDR3 CASSLLWTGSNQPQHF. The nucleotide sequence reads TGTGCCAGCAGCTTACTCTGGACAGGTAGCAATCAGCCCCAGCATTTT.